This passage covers 14 T cell receptor beta chains from one sample sequenced in a study of blood T cell repertoires in COVID-19. Produced via immunoSEQ multiplex PCR; TCRdb's table is partial and in-frame only. The sample has roughly 250,000 clones, 90% to 95% seen once. The sequenced sample consisted of PBMCs or T cells enriched from blood (not recorded which). These receptor sequences come from a young woman who had recovered from COVID-19.

The chain uses TRBV4-1 and TRBJ2-7; tentative D call: TRBD2 (6 bases). The CDR3 consists of 14 residues. Trimming removed 0 bases at V and 6 bases at J, with 12 bases between. Germline-derived CDR1 and CDR2 are MGHRA and YSYEKL. CDR3 DNA: TGCGCCAGCAGCCAAGAGGGACTCCCTAGCGAGCAGTACTTC. Translated, it gives CASSQEGLPSEQYF.

V and J are TRBV10-3 and TRBJ1-6; no definite D call. Trimming shortened V by 7 bases and J by 7 bases, and 14 bases separated the two germline ends. Germline assignment: CDR1 ENHRY and CDR2 SYGVKD. The length of the CDR3 is 14 residues. CDR3 sequence reads: CAIKAPGGNSPLHF. The CDR3 bases are TGTGCCATCAAGGCCCCAGGTGGGAATTCACCCCTCCACTTT.

The V call is TRBV28, the J call TRBJ2-5; 10 bases are a match to TRBD2. In germline, CDR1 is MDHEN, CDR2 SYDVKM. Losses at the gene ends were 11 bases for V and 2 bases for J; bases not matched to a gene: 14. This CDR3 spans 16 amino acids. The CDR3 bases are TGTGCCCACGTGGGGGCCAGCGGGAGGGGACAAGAGACCCAGTACTTC. The encoded protein is CAHVGASGRGQETQYF.

CDR3 protein: CASREGGDPQHF. CDR3 sequence (DNA): TGTGCCAGTAGGGAGGGTGGGGATCCCCAGCATTTT. The chain couples TRBV19 to TRBJ1-5; D uncertain. Germline CDR1 is LNHDA and CDR2 is SQIVND (reference sequence). Trimming left V 6 bases short and J 10 bases short, with 13 bases between. This CDR3 region has 12 residues.

This chain joins TRBV25-1 and TRBJ1-4; the D is unclear. This CDR3 contains 16 residues. Germline loops: CDR1 MGHDK, CDR2 SYGVNS. The V end lost 4 bases, the J end lost 7 bases, and 19 bases lay between the germline ends. CDR3 region: CASSGLGDLLSEKLFF. The CDR3 DNA reads TGTGCCAGCAGTGGCTTAGGAGACCTCTTAAGTGAAAAACTGTTTTTT.

V and J are TRBV27 and TRBJ1-6, with D maybe TRBD1 (6 bases). The germline CDR1 and CDR2 sequences are MNHEY and SMNVEV (reference sequence). This CDR3 is built from 14 residues. V lost 0 bases to trimming and J lost 10 bases, with 10 bases between them. The CDR3 DNA reads as TGTGCCAGCAGTTTATCCGGGACATCCTCACCCCTCCACTTT. This sequence encodes CASSLSGTSSPLHF.

The count of this clone is one. The V and J genes are TRBV6-5 and TRBJ1-2; 9 nucleotides agree with TRBD1. The CDR3 spans 16 residues. CDR1 and CDR2 (germline): MNHEY, SVGAGI. The V gene end was trimmed by 2 bases and the J gene end by 8 bases; junction bases not matched to a gene: 12. CDR3 in amino acids: CASSYQGTGSHVGYTF. The CDR3 DNA reads as TGTGCCAGCAGTTACCAGGGGACAGGGAGCCATGTGGGCTACACCTTC.

This chain joins TRBV3-1 (or the pseudogene TRBV3-2) and TRBJ2-7; 9 bases agree with TRBD1. The CDR3 loop spans 12 amino acids. Trimming took 6 bases from V and 7 from J; bases not matched to a gene: 4. Germline V gene sequence: CDR1 LGHDT, CDR2 YNNKEL (reference sequence). CDR3 nucleotides: TGTGCCAGCAGACAGGGGGCTGGGGAGCAGTACTTC. This gives the protein CASRQGAGEQYF.

The rearrangement uses TRBV10-3 and TRBJ1-2; TRBD1 aligns across 11 bases. CDR3 length equals 15 residues. Germline CDR1 reads ENHRY; CDR2 reads SYGVKD. Trimming cost V 4 bases and J 5 bases; bases outside gene matches: 6. The CDR3 DNA follows: TGTGCCATCAGTGTGGGACAGGGGGGATATTATGGCTACACCTTC. Amino acids: CAISVGQGGYYGYTF.

The genes are TRBV3-1 (or the pseudogene TRBV3-2) and TRBJ2-1, with D possibly being TRBD1 (5 bases). V was clipped by 3 bases and J by 6 bases, with 9 bases between them. The CDR3 extends over 13 amino acids. Per germline, CDR1 LGHDT and CDR2 YNNKEL (reference sequence). The CDR3 region is CASSQSRANEQFF. The CDR3 region has the DNA TGTGCCAGCAGCCAGTCCAGGGCCAATGAGCAGTTCTTC.

This clone was detected a few times. The chain has TRBV27 and TRBJ2-1; D perhaps matches TRBD2 (5 bases). This CDR3 is built from 15 residues. CDR1 is MNHEY and CDR2 is SMNVEV in the germline V gene (reference sequence). Trimming pared 5 bases from V and 4 bases from J, leaving 15 bases between. CDR3 sequence: CASSTDFHIYNEQFF. The CDR3 nucleotides read TGTGCCAGCAGTACGGACTTCCATATTTACAATGAGCAGTTCTTC.

V gene TRBV27 combines with J gene TRBJ1-1, with D perhaps matching TRBD1 (5 bases). In germline, CDR1 is MNHEY, CDR2 SMNVEV (reference sequence). Trimming left V 8 bases short and J 3 bases short, with 16 bases between. The CDR3 loop spans 14 amino acids. The CDR3 DNA reads TGTGCCAGCTCCGGGGGGGTAAGGGACACTGAAGCTTTCTTT. Translating it yields CASSGGVRDTEAFF.

Here the CDR3 DNA reads TGTGCCAGCTCACCAAGGGCCGGGGGACGTGACACTGAAGCTTTCTTT. Amino acid sequence: CASSPRAGGRDTEAFF. The rearrangement uses TRBV18 and TRBJ1-1, with D tentatively TRBD1 (5 bases). The CDR3 length is 16 residues. Per the germline V gene, CDR1 is KGHSH and CDR2 is LQKENI. V shed 2 bases and J shed 3 bases, with 16 bases lying between them.

The chain recombines TRBV6-4 with TRBJ1-6, with 9 bases that match TRBD1. The CDR3 loop spans 15 amino acids. CDR1 is MRHNA and CDR2 is SNTAGT in the germline V gene. Trimming removed 3 bases from V and 10 bases from J; junction bases left unmatched: 7. CDR3 amino acids: CASSESDRGESPLHF. CDR3 nucleotide sequence: TGTGCCAGCAGTGAGTCGGACAGGGGAGAGTCACCCCTCCACTTT.